This T cell receptor (beta chain) was identified during a study of lymphopenia after photon versus proton radiotherapy. Study results and caveats: A bigger post-nadir fall in TCR diversity correlated inversely with survival time in deceased patients. Post-nadir diversity loss with photons came from oligoclonal expansion, particularly CD8+ Temra cells. Relative stability marked proton patients; photon patients lost diversity and naive cells.

Turning to this clone: The antigen remains unidentified.

Some clones are missing from TCRdb's copy, which holds only in-frame ones; the method was immunoSEQ multiplex PCR. Of some 40,000 clones in the sample, about 93% were seen once. The CDR3 loop spans 12 amino acids. Germline CDR1 and CDR2: MGHDK and SYGVNS. Trimming shortened V by 4 bases and J by 2 bases, and 4 bases separated the two germline ends. This sample comprised peripheral blood, obtained from a patient treated with photon-based radiotherapy. The genes are TRBV25-1 and TRBJ2-3; D is uncertain. The receptor's source is a man between 60 and 75 years old with cholangiocarcinoma. CDR3 coding DNA: TGTGCCAGCAGTGGCAACACAGATACGCAGTATTTT. Residues: CASSGNTDTQYF.